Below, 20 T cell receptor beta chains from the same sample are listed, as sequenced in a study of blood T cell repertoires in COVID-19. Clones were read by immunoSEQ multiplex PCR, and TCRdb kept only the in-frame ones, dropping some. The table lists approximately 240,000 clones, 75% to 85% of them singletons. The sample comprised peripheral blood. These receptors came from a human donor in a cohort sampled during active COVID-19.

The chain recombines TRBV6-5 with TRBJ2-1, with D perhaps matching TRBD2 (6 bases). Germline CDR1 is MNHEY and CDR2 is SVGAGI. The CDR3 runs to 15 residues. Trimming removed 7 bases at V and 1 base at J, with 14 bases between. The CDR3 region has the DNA TGTGCCAGCACCACCGGGACTGGGTCCTACAATGAGCAGTTCTTC. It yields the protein CASTTGTGSYNEQFF.

The CDR3 nucleotides read TGCAGCGTTGTTGACGGGATGGTGGCCAATGAGCAGTTCTTC. It codes for CSVVDGMVANEQFF. The chain joins TRBV29-1 to TRBJ2-1, with a weak D call TRBD2 (5 bases). The CDR3 runs 14 residues. V was cut by 4 bases and J by 6 bases, with 16 bases left in between. Germline-derived CDR1 and CDR2 are SQVTM and ANQGSEA.

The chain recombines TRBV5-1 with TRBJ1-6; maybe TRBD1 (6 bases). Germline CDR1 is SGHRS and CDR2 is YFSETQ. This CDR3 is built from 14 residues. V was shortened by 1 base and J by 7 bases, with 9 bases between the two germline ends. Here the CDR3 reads CASSLQGQNSPLHF. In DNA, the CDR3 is TGCGCCAGCAGCTTGCAGGGGCAAAATTCACCCCTCCACTTT.

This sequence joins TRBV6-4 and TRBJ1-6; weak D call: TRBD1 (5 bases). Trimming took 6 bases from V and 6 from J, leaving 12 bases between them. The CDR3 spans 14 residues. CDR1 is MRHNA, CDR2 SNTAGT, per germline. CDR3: CASSQQGFNSPLHF. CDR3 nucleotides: TGTGCCAGCAGCCAGCAGGGCTTTAATTCACCCCTCCACTTT.

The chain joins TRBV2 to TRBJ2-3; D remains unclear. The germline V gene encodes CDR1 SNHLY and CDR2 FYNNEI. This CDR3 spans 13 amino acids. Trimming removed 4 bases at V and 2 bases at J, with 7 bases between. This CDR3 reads CASSVGPTDTQYF. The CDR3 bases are TGTGCCAGCAGTGTTGGGCCCACAGATACGCAGTATTTT.

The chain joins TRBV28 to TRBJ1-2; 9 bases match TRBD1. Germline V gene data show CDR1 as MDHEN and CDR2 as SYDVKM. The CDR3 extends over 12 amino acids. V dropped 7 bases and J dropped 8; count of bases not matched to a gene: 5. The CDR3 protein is CASNDRGIGYTF. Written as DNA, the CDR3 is TGTGCCAGCAATGACAGGGGGATCGGCTACACCTTC.

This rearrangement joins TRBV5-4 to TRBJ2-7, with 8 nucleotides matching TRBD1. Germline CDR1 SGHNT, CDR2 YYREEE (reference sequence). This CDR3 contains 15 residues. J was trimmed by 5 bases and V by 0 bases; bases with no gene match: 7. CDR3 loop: CASSLASGQGNEQYF. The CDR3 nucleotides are TGTGCCAGCAGCTTGGCTTCTGGACAGGGCAACGAGCAGTACTTC.

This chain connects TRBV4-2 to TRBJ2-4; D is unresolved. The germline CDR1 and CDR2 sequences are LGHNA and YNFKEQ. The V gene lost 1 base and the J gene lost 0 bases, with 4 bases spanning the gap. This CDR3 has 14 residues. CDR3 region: CASSQATAKNIQYF. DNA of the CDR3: TGTGCCAGCAGCCAAGCTACAGCCAAAAACATTCAGTACTTC.

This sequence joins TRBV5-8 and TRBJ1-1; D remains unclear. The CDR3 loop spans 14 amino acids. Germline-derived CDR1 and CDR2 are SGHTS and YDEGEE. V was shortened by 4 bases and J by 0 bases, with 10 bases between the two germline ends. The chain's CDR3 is CASSTIQVNTEAFF. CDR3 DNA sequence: TGTGCCAGCAGCACAATACAAGTGAACACTGAAGCTTTCTTT. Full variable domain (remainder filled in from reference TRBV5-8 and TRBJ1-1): EAGVTQSPTHLIKTRGQQATLRCSPISGHTSVYWYQQALGLGLQFLLWYDEGEERNRGNFPPRFSGRQFPNYSSELNVNALELEDSALYLCASSTIQVNTEAFFGQGTRLTVV.

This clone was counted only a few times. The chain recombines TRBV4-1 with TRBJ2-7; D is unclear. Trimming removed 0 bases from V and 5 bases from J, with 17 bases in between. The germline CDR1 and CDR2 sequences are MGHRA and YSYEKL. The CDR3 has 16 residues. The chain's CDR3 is CASSQDPVVGRHEQYF. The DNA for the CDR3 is TGCGCCAGCAGCCAAGACCCGGTGGTTGGGCGTCACGAGCAGTACTTC.

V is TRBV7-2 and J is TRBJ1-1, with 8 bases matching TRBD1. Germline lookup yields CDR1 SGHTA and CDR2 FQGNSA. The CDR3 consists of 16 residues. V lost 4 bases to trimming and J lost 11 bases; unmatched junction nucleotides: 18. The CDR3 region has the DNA TGTGCCAGCAGCTCCTCCTTTTCGGACAGGGACATTCGGGCTTTCTTT. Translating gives CASSSSFSDRDIRAFF.

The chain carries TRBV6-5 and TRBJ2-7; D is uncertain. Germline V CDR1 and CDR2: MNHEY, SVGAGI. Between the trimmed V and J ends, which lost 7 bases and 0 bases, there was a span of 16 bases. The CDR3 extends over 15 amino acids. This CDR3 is CASKTEPLNSYEQYF. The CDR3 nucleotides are TGTGCCAGCAAAACAGAACCTCTGAACTCCTACGAGCAGTACTTC.

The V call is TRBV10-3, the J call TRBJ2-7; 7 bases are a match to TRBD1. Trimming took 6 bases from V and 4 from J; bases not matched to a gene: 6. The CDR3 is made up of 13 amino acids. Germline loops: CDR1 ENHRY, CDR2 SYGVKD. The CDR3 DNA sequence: TGTGCCATCAGCCCAGACAGGGTGTACGAGCAGTACTTC. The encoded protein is CAISPDRVYEQYF.

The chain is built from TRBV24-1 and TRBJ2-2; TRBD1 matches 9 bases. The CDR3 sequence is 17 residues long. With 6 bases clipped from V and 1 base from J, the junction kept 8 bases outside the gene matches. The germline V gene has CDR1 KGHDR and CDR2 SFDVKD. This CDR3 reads CATSSPPGQGNTGELFF. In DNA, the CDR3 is TGTGCCACCAGTAGCCCGCCGGGACAGGGGAACACCGGGGAGCTGTTTTTT.

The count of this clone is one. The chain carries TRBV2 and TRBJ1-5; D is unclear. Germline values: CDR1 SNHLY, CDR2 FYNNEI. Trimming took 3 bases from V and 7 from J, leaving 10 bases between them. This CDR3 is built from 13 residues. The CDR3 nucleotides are TGTGCCAGCAGTGACGGAGAAGGACAGCCCCAGCATTTT. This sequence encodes CASSDGEGQPQHF.

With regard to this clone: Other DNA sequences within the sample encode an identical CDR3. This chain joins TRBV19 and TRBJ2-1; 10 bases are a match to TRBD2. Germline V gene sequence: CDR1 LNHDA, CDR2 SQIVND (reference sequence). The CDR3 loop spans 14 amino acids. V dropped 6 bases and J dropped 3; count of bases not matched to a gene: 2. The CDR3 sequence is CASSSGRDYNEQFF. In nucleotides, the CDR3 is TGTGCCAGTAGCAGCGGGAGGGACTACAATGAGCAGTTCTTC.

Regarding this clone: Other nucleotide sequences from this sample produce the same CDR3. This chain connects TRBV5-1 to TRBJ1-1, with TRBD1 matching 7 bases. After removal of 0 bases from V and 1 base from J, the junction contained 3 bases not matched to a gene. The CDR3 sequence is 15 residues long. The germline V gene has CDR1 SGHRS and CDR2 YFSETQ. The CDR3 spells CASSLETGWNTEAFF. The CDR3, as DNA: TGCGCCAGCAGCTTGGAGACAGGGTGGAACACTGAAGCTTTCTTT.

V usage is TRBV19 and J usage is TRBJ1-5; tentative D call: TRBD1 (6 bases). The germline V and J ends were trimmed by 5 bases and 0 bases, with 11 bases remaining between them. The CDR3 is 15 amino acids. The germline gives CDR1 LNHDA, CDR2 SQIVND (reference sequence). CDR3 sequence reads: CASSARQVSNQPQHF. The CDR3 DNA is TGTGCCAGTAGTGCCCGACAGGTTAGCAATCAGCCCCAGCATTTT.

The CDR3 is CASSSGPYLGSTDTQYF. CDR3 nucleotide sequence: TGCGCCAGTTCTAGCGGTCCCTATCTAGGAAGCACAGATACGCAGTATTTT. This chain uses TRBV5-1 with TRBJ2-3; 7 bases map to TRBD2. Germline V CDR1 and CDR2: SGHRS, YFSETQ. With 8 bases clipped from V and 0 bases from J, the junction kept 15 bases outside the gene matches. The CDR3 runs to 17 residues.

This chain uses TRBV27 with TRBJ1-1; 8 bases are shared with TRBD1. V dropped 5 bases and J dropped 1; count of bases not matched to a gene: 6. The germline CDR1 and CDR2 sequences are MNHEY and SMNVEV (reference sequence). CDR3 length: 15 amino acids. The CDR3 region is CASSQDRAGNTEAFF. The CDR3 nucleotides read TGTGCCAGCAGTCAGGACAGGGCCGGGAACACTGAAGCTTTCTTT.